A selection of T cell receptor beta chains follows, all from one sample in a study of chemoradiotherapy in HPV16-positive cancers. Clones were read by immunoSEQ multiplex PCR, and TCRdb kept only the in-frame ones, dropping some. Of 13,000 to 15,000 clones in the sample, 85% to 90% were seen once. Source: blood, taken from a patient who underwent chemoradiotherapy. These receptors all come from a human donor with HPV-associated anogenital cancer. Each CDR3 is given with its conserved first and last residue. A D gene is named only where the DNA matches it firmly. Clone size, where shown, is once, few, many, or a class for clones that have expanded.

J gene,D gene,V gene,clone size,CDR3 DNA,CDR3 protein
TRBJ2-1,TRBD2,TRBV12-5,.,TGTGCTAGTGGTTTGGTACTTTCCGTCCTAGCGGGAGGCCCCGAAGACTACAATGAGCAGTTCTTC,CASGLVLSVLAGGPEDYNEQFF
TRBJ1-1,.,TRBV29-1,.,TGCAGCGTTTGTCGGGGTGATTTGGGGAACACTGAAGCTTTCTTT,CSVCRGDLGNTEAFF
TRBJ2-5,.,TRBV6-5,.,TGTGCCAGCAGTTACTCGAGGGTCCAAGAGACCCAGTACTTC,CASSYSRVQETQYF
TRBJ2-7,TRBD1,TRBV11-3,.,TGTGCCAGCAGCCCCGGGACAGGCTACTACGAGCAGTACTTC,CASSPGTGYYEQYF
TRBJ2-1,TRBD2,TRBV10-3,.,TGTGCCACCTCCTCCCTAGCGGACTACAATGAGCAGTTCTTC,CATSSLADYNEQFF
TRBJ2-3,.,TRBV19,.,TGTGCCAGTAGTTCGGGGAGCACAGATACGCAGTATTTT,CASSSGSTDTQYF
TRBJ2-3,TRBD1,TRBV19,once,TGTGCCAGTCGGCACAGACAGGGGGCCACAGATACGCAGTATTTT,CASRHRQGATDTQYF
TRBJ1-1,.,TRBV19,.,TGTGCCAGTAGTATCCGCAGGACAAGAGAAAACACTGAAGCTTTCTTT,CASSIRRTRENTEAFF
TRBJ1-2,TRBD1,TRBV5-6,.,TGTGCCAGCAGCATCGGGACAGGGGTGGCCTATGGCTACACCTTC,CASSIGTGVAYGYTF
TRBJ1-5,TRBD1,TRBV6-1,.,TGTGCCAGCAGTGACAGGGGGTATAGCAATCAGCCCCAGCATTTT,CASSDRGYSNQPQHF
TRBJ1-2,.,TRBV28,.,TGTGCCAGCAGTGAGAGGGCCCGGTATGGCTACACCTTC,CASSERARYGYTF
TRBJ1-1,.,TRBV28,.,TGTGCCAGCGTAACAGGTATGAACACTGAAGCTTTCTTT,CASVTGMNTEAFF
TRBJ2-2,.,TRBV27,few,TGTGCCAGCAGTACCCGAGGACAGGGAGGGACCGGGGAGCTGTTTTTT,CASSTRGQGGTGELFF
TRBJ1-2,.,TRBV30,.,TGTGCCTGGAGTGGAGGATCGACCTACACCTTC,CAWSGGSTYTF
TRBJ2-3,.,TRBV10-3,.,TGTGCCATCAGTGCCCGGAGGGGAACGTCTAGCACAGATACGCAGTATTTT,CAISARRGTSSTDTQYF
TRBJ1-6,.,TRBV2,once,TGTGCCAGCCTAAGCTCCTATAATTCACCCCTCCACTTT,CASLSSYNSPLHF
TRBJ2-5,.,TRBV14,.,TGTGCCAGCAGAAAGAGTGGCTCGCAAGAGACCCAGTACTTC,CASRKSGSQETQYF
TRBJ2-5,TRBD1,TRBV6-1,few,TGTGCCAGCAGTGAGAACAGGGGGTCGGGAGAGACCCAGTACTTC,CASSENRGSGETQYF
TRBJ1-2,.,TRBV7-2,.,TGTGCCAGCAGCTTAGAAGGCGGGAACCCTTATGGCTACACCTTC,CASSLEGGNPYGYTF
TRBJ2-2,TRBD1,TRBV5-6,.,TGTGCCAGCAGCCTGCTGAACAGGGGATACACCGGGGAGCTGTTTTTT,CASSLLNRGYTGELFF